This entry concerns a single T cell receptor (beta chain). The antigen is not known. The sample belongs to a study of T cell responses to AZD1222 COVID-19 vaccine. Produced via immunoSEQ multiplex PCR; TCRdb's table is partial and in-frame only. The sample contains roughly 150,000 clones, less than 95% of which appear only once. Study findings and constraints: Most donors were white British and more were female, and clonal diversity was possibly underestimated. Baseline seropositives among AZD1222 recipients totaled only 5 or 6.

Trimming shortened V by 3 bases and J by 5 bases, and 16 bases separated the two germline ends. From germline, CDR1 is MDHEN and CDR2 SYDVKM. This CDR3 has 15 amino acids. The receptor comes from an adult who received the AZD1222 COVID-19 vaccine. Sample: peripheral blood, taken 28 days after the second AZD1222 dose. The rearrangement uses TRBV28 and TRBJ2-5; the D gene is possibly TRBD1 (6 bases). The chain's CDR3 is CASSFLSGGEETQYF. CDR3 DNA: TGTGCCAGCAGTTTTCTCTCTGGGGGCGAGGAGACCCAGTACTTC. Filled out from reference TRBV28 and TRBJ2-5, the complete variable domain reads DVKVTQSSRYLVKRTGEKVFLECVQDMDHENMFWYRQDPGLGLRLIYFSYDVKMKEKGDIPEGYSVSREKKERFSLILESASTNQTSMYLCASSFLSGGEETQYFGPGTRLLVL.